This TCR beta chain was identified during a study of neoadjuvant anti-PD-1 for oral cavity cancer. Study overall: Most patients had three to four biweekly doses of 3 mg/kg nivolumab before resection. Patients without progression got a fourth dose around day 43.

Deletions cut 6 bases from V and 3 bases from J, with 12 bases between. The CDR3 consists of 14 residues. CDR1 is SNHLY and CDR2 is FYNNEI in the germline V gene. TCRdb's table, derived via immunoSEQ multiplex PCR, lists solely in-frame clones and lacks some. Found here are 75,000 to 100,000 clones, about 84% of them singletons; the top ten hold 2.5% to 3.5%. V usage is TRBV2 and J usage is TRBJ1-5, with D possibly TRBD1 on 6 matching bases. This TCR derives from a person aged 35-80 years with oral cavity squamous cell carcinoma. The input for sequencing was PBMCs, taken before nivolumab (anti-PD-1) treatment. The CDR3 is CASRSTGNNQPQHF. The CDR3 DNA sequence: TGTGCCAGCAGGTCAACAGGGAACAATCAGCCCCAGCATTTT.